The present entry profiles one TCR beta chain with its context. Its cognate antigen is unknown. Each CDR3 protein is one row after TCRdb ran MiXCR on the 5' RACE reads. The table records over 400,000 distinct CDR3 sequences, roughly a quarter of them present only once. The sample is drawn from a study of T-cell memory formation after mild COVID-19. Whole-study context: TCR clusters were mostly confined to one donor each. General study points: Clones that shrank (day 15 to 85) were balanced CD4/CD8, whereas later expanders leaned CD4+. Cross-reactive memory apparently joined, as some responding clones appeared in pre-infection memory.

Sequencing was carried out using PBMCs or a T cell subset sorted from them (not recorded which). The sequence derives from an adult woman who had mild COVID-19 (a few samples of this study predate the infection). Cell type and time point are not known.

For the CDR3, the DNA is TGTGCCAGCAGCCCGTGGACAGGGGGGAACTACGAGCAGTACTTC. It translates to CASSPWTGGNYEQYF. The J gene is TRBJ2-7, the V gene TRBV9, with 10 bases matching TRBD1. CDR3 size: 15 residues. V lost 4 bases to trimming and J lost 3 bases; unmatched junction nucleotides: 7. Germline loops: CDR1 SGDLS, CDR2 YYNGEE.